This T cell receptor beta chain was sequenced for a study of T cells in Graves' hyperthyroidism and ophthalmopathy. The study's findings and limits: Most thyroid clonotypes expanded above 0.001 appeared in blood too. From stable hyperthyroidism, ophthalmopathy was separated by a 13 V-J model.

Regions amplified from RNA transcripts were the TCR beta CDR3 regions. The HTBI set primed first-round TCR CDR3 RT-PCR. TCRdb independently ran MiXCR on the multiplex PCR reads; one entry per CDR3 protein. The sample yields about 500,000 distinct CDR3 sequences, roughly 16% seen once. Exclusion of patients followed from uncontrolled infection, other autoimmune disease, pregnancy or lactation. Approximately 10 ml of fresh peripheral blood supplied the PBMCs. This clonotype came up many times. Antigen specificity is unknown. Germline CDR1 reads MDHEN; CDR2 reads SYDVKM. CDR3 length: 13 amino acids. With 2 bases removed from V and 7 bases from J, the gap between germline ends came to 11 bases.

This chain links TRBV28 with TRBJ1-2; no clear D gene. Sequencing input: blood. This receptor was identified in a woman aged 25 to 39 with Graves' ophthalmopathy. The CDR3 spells CASSLALMRGYTF. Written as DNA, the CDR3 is TGTGCCAGCAGTTTAGCCCTTATGCGTGGCTACACCTTC.